The clone carrying this T cell receptor (beta chain) was counted between two and nine times. Its antigen is undetermined. This specimen comes from a study of T cells after yellow fever vaccination. Study-wide background: SMART-Seq v4 Ultra Low Input prepared libraries from low-cell fractions.

Generation of TCR cDNA used 5'RACE template switching (which added a universal primer site and UMIs). TCRdb re-derived calls from the 5' RACE reads in MiXCR, one entry per CDR3 protein. The sample includes roughly 190,000 distinct CDR3 sequences, 11% of them seen just once. Looked up from germline, CDR1 is MGHRA and CDR2 is YSYEKL. The CDR3 has 15 amino acids. With 0 bases removed from V and 2 bases from J, the gap between germline ends came to 10 bases. The study, taken as a whole, reports: Highly abundant clonotypes carried over from the bulk population could end up in FACS-sorted repertoires as contaminants.

The clonotype comes from a man between 18 and 35 years old who received the YFV17D yellow fever vaccine. The rearrangement links TRBV4-1 to TRBJ1-1; D is unresolved. Sequencing was performed on CD8+ T cells sorted from PBMCs, taken 15 days after the yellow fever booster vaccination. The CDR3 coding sequence is TGCGCCAGCAGCCAAGATCTGTCAGGTAACACTGAAGCTTTCTTT. Translating gives CASSQDLSGNTEAFF.